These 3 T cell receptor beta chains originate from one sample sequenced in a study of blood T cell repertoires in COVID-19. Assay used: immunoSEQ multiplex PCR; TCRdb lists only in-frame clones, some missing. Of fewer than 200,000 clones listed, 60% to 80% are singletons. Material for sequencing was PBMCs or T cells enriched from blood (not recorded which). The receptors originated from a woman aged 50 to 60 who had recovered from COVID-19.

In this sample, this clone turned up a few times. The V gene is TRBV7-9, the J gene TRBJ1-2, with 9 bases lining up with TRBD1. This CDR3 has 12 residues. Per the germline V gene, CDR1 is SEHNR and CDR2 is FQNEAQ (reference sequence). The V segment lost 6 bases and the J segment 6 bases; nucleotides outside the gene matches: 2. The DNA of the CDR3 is TGTGCCAGCAGGGGACAGGGCAATGGCTACACCTTC. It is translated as CASRGQGNGYTF.

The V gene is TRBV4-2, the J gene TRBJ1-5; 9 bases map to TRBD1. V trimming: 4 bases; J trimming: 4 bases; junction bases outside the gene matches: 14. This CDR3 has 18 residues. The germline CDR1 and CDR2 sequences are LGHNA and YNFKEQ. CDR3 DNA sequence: TGTGCCAGCAGCCCCTCCGGGACAGGGATTATTCGGAATCAGCCCCAGCATTTT. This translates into CASSPSGTGIIRNQPQHF.

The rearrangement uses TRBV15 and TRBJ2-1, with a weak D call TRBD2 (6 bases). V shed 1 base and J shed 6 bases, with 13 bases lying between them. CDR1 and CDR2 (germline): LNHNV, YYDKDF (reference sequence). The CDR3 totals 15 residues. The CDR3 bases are TGTGCCACCAGCAGAGGGGTTAGCGGTCGCAATGAGCAGTTCTTC. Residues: CATSRGVSGRNEQFF.